Following are 9 T cell receptor beta chains from one sample sequenced in a study of T cells after somatic rescue of genetic block. Libraries were prepared by immunoSEQ multiplex PCR; TCRdb keeps only in-frame clonotypes and omits some of them. The sample has roughly 11,000 clones, about two thirds seen once; the top ten hold roughly 12%. The sequenced material came from peripheral blood mononuclear cells (PBMCs). The receptors here all came from a boy between 10 and 17 years old.

This clone is labeled medium-sized. The CDR3 is CASSPGTSGTTYEQYF. CDR3 DNA sequence: TGCGCCAGCAGCCCGGGAACTAGCGGGACGACCTACGAGCAGTACTTC. This chain links TRBV5-1 with TRBJ2-7, with 10 positions matching TRBD2. The J segment lost 2 bases and the V segment lost 4 bases, leaving 9 bases of the junction unmatched. The V gene's germline CDR1 is SGHRS and CDR2 YFSETQ. CDR3 length equals 16 residues. The complete variable domain, with remaining parts taken from reference TRBV5-1 and TRBJ2-7, reads KAGVTQTPRYLIKTRGQQVTLSCSPISGHRSVSWYQQTPGQGLQFLFEYFSETQRNKGNFPGRFSGRQFSNSRSEMNVSTLELGDSALYLCASSPGTSGTTYEQYFGPGTRLTVT.

This clone was seen a single time. The chain employs TRBV6-1 and TRBJ2-5, with D possibly matching TRBD2 (6 bases). V was pared by 5 bases and J by 7 bases, with 8 bases between. The CDR3 sequence is 11 residues long. CDR1 is MNHNS and CDR2 is SASEGT in the germline V gene. The CDR3: CASSHGGTQYF. CDR3 DNA: TGTGCCAGCAGTCACGGGGGGACCCAGTACTTC.

The DNA of the CDR3 is TGTGCCAGCAGCTTACCCGGACAGGGGACAGATACGCAGTATTTT. Translation: CASSLPGQGTDTQYF. The rearrangement uses TRBV7-9 and TRBJ2-3; 9 nucleotides line up with TRBD1. V gave up 2 bases and J gave up 3 bases; unmatched junction bases: 3. Looked up from germline, CDR1 is SEHNR and CDR2 is FQNEAQ (reference sequence). The CDR3 sequence is 15 residues long. Complete variable domain (other parts from reference TRBV7-9 and TRBJ2-3): DTGVSQNPRHKITKRGQNVTFRCDPISEHNRLYWYRQTLGQGPEFLTYFQNEAQLEKSRLLSDRFSAERPKGSFSTLEIQRTEQGDSAMYLCASSLPGQGTDTQYFGPGTRLTVL.

This rearrangement joins TRBV2 to TRBJ2-5; 9 bases fit TRBD2. The trim removed 1 base at V and 1 base at J, leaving 4 bases unmatched. The CDR3 extends over 16 amino acids. CDR1 SNHLY and CDR2 FYNNEI come from the germline V gene. DNA of the CDR3: TGTGCCAGCAGTGAAGTGAGCGGGGGGCTCCAAGAGACCCAGTACTTC. Protein product: CASSEVSGGLQETQYF.

This chain connects TRBV5-6 to TRBJ1-4; 9 nucleotides align to TRBD1. The trim removed 2 bases at V and 0 bases at J, leaving 8 bases unmatched. The germline CDR1 and CDR2 sequences are SGHDT and YYEEEE. The CDR3 has 18 residues. The CDR3 protein is CASSFPGTGSATNEKLFF. The CDR3, as DNA: TGTGCCAGCAGCTTCCCCGGGACAGGGTCCGCAACTAATGAAAAACTGTTTTTT. Full variable domain (remainder filled in from reference TRBV5-6 and TRBJ1-4): DAGVTQSPTHLIKTRGQQVTLRCSPKSGHDTVSWYQQALGQGPQFIFQYYEEEERQRGNFPDRFSGHQFPNYSSELNVNALLLGDSALYLCASSFPGTGSATNEKLFFGSGTQLSVL.

This clone occurred a few times. The chain is built from TRBV5-1 and TRBJ2-1; no clear D. CDR1 and CDR2 (germline): SGHRS, YFSETQ. V lost 1 base to trimming and J lost 0 bases, with 8 bases between them. CDR3 length: 15 residues. DNA for the CDR3: TGCGCCAGCAGCTTGTCTCCCTTCTCCTACAATGAGCAGTTCTTC. Its protein product is CASSLSPFSYNEQFF.

The chain recombines TRBV11-2 with TRBJ1-2; the D gene is possibly TRBD1 (6 bases). The length of the CDR3 is 14 residues. The germline V gene has CDR1 SGHAT and CDR2 FQNNGV. V lost 0 bases, J lost 7 bases, and 12 bases lay in between. The CDR3: CASSLDGRGSGYTF. The CDR3 DNA sequence: TGTGCCAGCAGCTTAGATGGCAGGGGAAGTGGCTACACCTTC.

V and J are TRBV2 and TRBJ2-2; perhaps TRBD1 as D (6 bases). The CDR3 covers 17 residues. From germline, CDR1 is SNHLY and CDR2 FYNNEI. The V end lost 5 bases, the J end lost 4 bases, and 20 bases lay between the germline ends. The CDR3 reads CASSPGHSTYLTGELFF. CDR3 in DNA: TGTGCCAGCAGTCCGGGACACTCTACTTATCTCACCGGGGAGCTGTTTTTT.

The chain has TRBV6-5 and TRBJ1-2; D not certain. CDR3 size: 13 residues. Germline V gives CDR1 MNHEY, CDR2 SVGAGI. V lost 6 bases, J lost 4 bases, and 12 bases lay in between. The CDR3 loop reads CASRPDRFYGYTF. The CDR3, as DNA: TGTGCCAGCAGACCCGACCGTTTCTATGGCTACACCTTC.